This T cell receptor beta chain was captured in a study of T cells in Graves' hyperthyroidism and ophthalmopathy. Broader study findings: Expanded thyroid clonotypes (above 0.001) were mostly also found in blood. Stable hyperthyroidism and ophthalmopathy were separated using 13 V-J signatures.

The trim removed 7 bases at V and 13 bases at J, leaving 10 bases unmatched. This CDR3 spans 12 amino acids. This clonotype was recorded many times. What it binds is not known. Aged 18 to 65, the patients had hyperthyroidism that was newly diagnosed and had lasted under 2 months. The PBMCs were sourced from fresh peripheral blood (10 ml). The source material, RNA transcripts, was used to amplify TCR beta CDR3 regions. The TCR CDR3 first-round RT-PCR relied on the HTBI primer set. TCRdb itself ran the multiplex PCR reads through MiXCR, one entry per CDR3 protein. The repertoire holds approximately 400,000 distinct CDR3 sequences, more than 15% seen once, with 7.7% in the top ten.

This sequence joins TRBV12-3 or TRBV12-4 and TRBJ1-2; 9 bases match TRBD1. The clonotype comes from a woman between 18 and 29 years old with Graves' hyperthyroidism. The material sequenced was blood. This CDR3 reads CASTRDRDPPTF. The CDR3 DNA reads as TGTGCCAGCACACGGGACAGGGATCCTCCCACCTTC.